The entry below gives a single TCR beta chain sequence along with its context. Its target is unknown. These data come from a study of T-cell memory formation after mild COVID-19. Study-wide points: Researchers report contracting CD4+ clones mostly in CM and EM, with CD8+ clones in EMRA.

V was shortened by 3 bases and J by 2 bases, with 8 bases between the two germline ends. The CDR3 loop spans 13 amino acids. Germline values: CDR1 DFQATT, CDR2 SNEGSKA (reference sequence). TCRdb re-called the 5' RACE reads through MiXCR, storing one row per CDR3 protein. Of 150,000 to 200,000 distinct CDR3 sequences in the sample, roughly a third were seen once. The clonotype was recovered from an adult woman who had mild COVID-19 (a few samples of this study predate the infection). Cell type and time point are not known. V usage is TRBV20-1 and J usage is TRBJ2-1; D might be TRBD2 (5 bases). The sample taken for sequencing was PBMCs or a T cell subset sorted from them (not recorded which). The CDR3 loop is CSASGKAYNEQFF. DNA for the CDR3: TGCAGTGCTAGCGGGAAGGCCTACAATGAGCAGTTCTTC.